The following is a TCR beta chain sequence with its context. Its antigen is currently unknown. This record comes from a study of shared clonotypes between healthy human individuals. Notes on the study in general: Blood was the sole source, and tissue repertoires probably differ.

Sequencing used immunoSEQ multiplex PCR; TCRdb keeps in-frame clones, though not all of them. The table lists some 2,100,000 clones, around 95% of them singletons. Germline loops: CDR1 SEHNR, CDR2 FQNEAQ (reference sequence). This CDR3 is built from 13 residues. Trimming cost V 5 bases and J 7 bases, with 14 bases left between them. The material sequenced was naive CD4+ T cells sorted from blood. Subset: CD45RA+ positively selected. The chain uses TRBV7-9 and TRBJ1-1; TRBD1 might be the D (6 bases). The clonotype comes from a man aged 18-30 years in good health. CDR3 amino acids: CASSPKGQSEAFF. In DNA, the CDR3 is TGTGCCAGCAGCCCGAAAGGACAGAGTGAAGCTTTCTTT.